This passage covers 12 T cell receptor beta chains from one sample sequenced in a study of blood T cell repertoires in COVID-19. The data were produced by immunoSEQ multiplex PCR, yet TCRdb's version contains in-frame clones alone and is incomplete. The data show some 70,000 clones, with around nine tenths seen just once and 6.6% held by the top ten. The sample was peripheral blood. Every receptor here comes from a man in his fifties or sixties with active COVID-19.

The chain links TRBV7-9 to TRBJ2-1; 9 bases line up with TRBD2. The ends lost 5 bases at V and 4 bases at J; junction bases unmatched: 6. The CDR3 covers 15 residues. Germline lookup yields CDR1 SEHNR and CDR2 FQNEAQ (reference sequence). The CDR3, as DNA: TGTGCCAGCAGCGACGAAGCGGGAGGATACAATGAGCAGTTCTTC. It translates to CASSDEAGGYNEQFF.

The V gene is TRBV28, the J gene TRBJ2-2, with 8 bases aligning to TRBD2. The CDR3 is made up of 15 amino acids. With V trimmed by 3 bases and J by 5 bases, 5 bases remained unmatched. Germline V gene sequence: CDR1 MDHEN, CDR2 SYDVKM. The CDR3 bases are TGTGCCAGCAGTTTTTCCGGGAGGGGAACCGGGGAGCTGTTTTTT. It yields the protein CASSFSGRGTGELFF. Supplemented by reference TRBV28 and TRBJ2-2, the full variable domain reads DVKVTQSSRYLVKRTGEKVFLECVQDMDHENMFWYRQDPGLGLRLIYFSYDVKMKEKGDIPEGYSVSREKKERFSLILESASTNQTSMYLCASSFSGRGTGELFFGEGSRLTVL.

V is TRBV6-5 and J is TRBJ2-1, with 8 positions matching TRBD1. The trim removed 11 bases at V and 10 bases at J, leaving 16 bases unmatched. Looked up from germline, CDR1 is MNHEY and CDR2 is SVGAGI. The CDR3 extends over 14 amino acids. In nucleotides, the CDR3 is TGTGCCTCAGGGACAGGCGTTACCCTGGTAGAGCAGTTCTTC. As protein: CASGTGVTLVEQFF.

The chain employs TRBV5-4 and TRBJ2-5; weak D call: TRBD1 (5 bases). The CDR3 length is 15 residues. V dropped 0 bases and J dropped 4 bases, with 13 bases sitting between them. Germline CDR1 and CDR2: SGHNT and YYREEE (reference sequence). The CDR3 DNA reads TGTGCCAGCAGCTTGGGGAAGGGGCAGGCAGAGACCCAGTACTTC. Protein product: CASSLGKGQAETQYF.

The chain uses TRBV11-2 and TRBJ1-2; TRBD1 matches 11 bases. The trim removed 5 bases at V and 5 bases at J, leaving 13 bases unmatched. This CDR3 region has 17 residues. The germline CDR1 and CDR2 sequences are SGHAT and FQNNGV. CDR3 sequence reads: CASSKRTGGEREYGYTF. The CDR3 nucleotides are TGTGCCAGCAGCAAACGGACAGGGGGCGAAAGGGAGTATGGCTACACCTTC.

V usage is TRBV7-6 and J usage is TRBJ2-5, with 7 positions matching TRBD1. Losses at the gene ends were 8 bases for V and 4 bases for J; bases not matched to a gene: 13. The CDR3 spans 15 residues. Per germline, CDR1 SGHVS and CDR2 FNYEAQ. The CDR3 region has the DNA TGTGCCAGCGGACGTAGCCATGCAGGGGGAGAGACCCAGTACTTC. It yields the protein CASGRSHAGGETQYF.

The chain combines TRBV11-2 with TRBJ2-7; 15 positions match TRBD2. Germline CDR1 reads SGHAT; CDR2 reads FQNNGV. Unmatched junction bases numbered 2, after V lost 3 bases and J lost 11 bases. There are 13 residues in the CDR3. CDR3 sequence: CASSFGTSGGKYF. The CDR3 DNA reads as TGTGCCAGCAGCTTCGGGACTAGCGGGGGGAAGTACTTC.

The rearrangement joins TRBV2 to TRBJ2-1; unclear D gene. The ends were cut back, 7 bases at V and 7 bases at J, with 17 bases in the middle. Per the germline V gene, CDR1 is SNHLY and CDR2 is FYNNEI. The CDR3 loop spans 14 amino acids. CDR3 coding DNA: TGTGCCAGCACCGAGGAGTCCCCTTCGAATGAGCAGTTCTTC. It specifies CASTEESPSNEQFF.

The chain carries TRBV4-3 and TRBJ1-2; 7 bases are a match to TRBD1. The length of the CDR3 is 16 residues. V lost 0 bases to trimming and J lost 6 bases; unmatched junction nucleotides: 10. From germline, CDR1 is LGHNA and CDR2 YSLEER. The CDR3 reads CASSQEPQGERNGYTF. DNA for the CDR3: TGCGCCAGCAGCCAAGAACCCCAGGGGGAAAGGAATGGCTACACCTTC.

V usage is TRBV7-2 and J usage is TRBJ1-4; 8 nucleotides match TRBD1. There are 15 residues in the CDR3. The germline V gene encodes CDR1 SGHTA and CDR2 FQGNSA. Trimming removed 6 bases from V and 8 bases from J; junction bases left unmatched: 11. The CDR3 protein is CASSTIQGVREKLFF. The CDR3 nucleotides read TGTGCCAGCAGTACGATACAGGGGGTTCGGGAAAAACTGTTTTTT.

The chain is built from TRBV11-3 and TRBJ2-7; 8 nucleotides match TRBD2. Germline V gene sequence: CDR1 SGHNT, CDR2 YENEEA. This CDR3 is 15 amino acids long. V dropped 3 bases and J dropped 3; count of bases not matched to a gene: 7. The CDR3 DNA reads as TGTGCCAGCAGCTTTCAAGCGGGAGATAACTACGAGCAGTACTTC. This gives the protein CASSFQAGDNYEQYF.

The gene calls are TRBV7-2 and TRBJ1-4; 7 positions match TRBD1. After removal of 1 base from V and 5 bases from J, the junction contained 4 bases not matched to a gene. The CDR3 extends over 15 amino acids. Germline V lookup: CDR1 SGHTA, CDR2 FQGNSA. The CDR3 region is CASSLEGTVNEKLFF. For the CDR3, the DNA is TGTGCCAGCAGCTTAGAAGGGACAGTAAATGAAAAACTGTTTTTT.